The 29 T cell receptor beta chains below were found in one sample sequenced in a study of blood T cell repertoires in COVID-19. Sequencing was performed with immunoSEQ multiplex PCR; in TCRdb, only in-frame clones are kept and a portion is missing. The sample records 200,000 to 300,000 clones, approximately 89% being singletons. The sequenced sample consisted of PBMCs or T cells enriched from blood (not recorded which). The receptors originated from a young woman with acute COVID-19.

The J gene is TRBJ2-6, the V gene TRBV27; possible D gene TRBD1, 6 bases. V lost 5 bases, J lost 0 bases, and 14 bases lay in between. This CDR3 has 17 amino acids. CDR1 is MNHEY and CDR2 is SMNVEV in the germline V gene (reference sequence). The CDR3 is CASSAQGSVSGANVLTF. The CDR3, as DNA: TGTGCCAGCAGTGCCCAGGGGTCGGTCTCTGGGGCCAACGTCCTGACTTTC.

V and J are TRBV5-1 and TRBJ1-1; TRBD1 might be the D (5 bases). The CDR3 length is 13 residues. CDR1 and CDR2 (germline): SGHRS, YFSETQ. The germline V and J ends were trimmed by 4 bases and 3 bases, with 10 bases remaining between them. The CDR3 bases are TGCGCCAGCAGCCCGGGAGGGGACACTGAAGCTTTCTTT. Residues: CASSPGGDTEAFF.

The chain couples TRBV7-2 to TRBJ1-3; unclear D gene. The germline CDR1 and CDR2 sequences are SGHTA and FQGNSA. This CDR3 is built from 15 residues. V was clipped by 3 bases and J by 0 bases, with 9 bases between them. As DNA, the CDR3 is TGTGCCAGCAGCTTTCGTCTTAGCTCTGGAAACACCATATATTTT. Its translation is CASSFRLSSGNTIYF.

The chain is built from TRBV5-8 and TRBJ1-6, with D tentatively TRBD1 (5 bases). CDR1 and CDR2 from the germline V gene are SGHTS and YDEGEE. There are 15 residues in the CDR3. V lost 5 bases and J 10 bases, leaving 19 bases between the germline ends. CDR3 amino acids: CASRSFTRGYSPLHF. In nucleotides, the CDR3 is TGTGCCAGCAGGTCGTTCACCCGGGGGTACTCACCCCTCCACTTT.

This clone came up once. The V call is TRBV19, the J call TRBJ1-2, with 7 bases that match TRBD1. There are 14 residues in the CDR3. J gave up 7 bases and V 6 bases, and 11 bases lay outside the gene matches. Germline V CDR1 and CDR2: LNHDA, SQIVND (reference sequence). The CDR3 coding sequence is TGTGCCAGTAGCCCAACGGCAGGGGGAGGTGGCTACACCTTC. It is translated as CASSPTAGGGGYTF.

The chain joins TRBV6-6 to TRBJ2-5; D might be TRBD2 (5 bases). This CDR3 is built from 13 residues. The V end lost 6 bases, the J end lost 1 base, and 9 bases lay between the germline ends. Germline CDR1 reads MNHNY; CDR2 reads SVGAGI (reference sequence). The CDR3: CASRLGSQETQYF. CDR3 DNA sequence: TGTGCCAGCAGGTTAGGGAGCCAAGAGACCCAGTACTTC.

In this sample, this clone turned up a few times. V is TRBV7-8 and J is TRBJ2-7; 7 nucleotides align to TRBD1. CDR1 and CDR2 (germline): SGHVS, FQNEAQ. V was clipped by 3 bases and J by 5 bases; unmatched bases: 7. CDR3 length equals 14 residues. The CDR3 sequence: CASSFPGQRDEQYF. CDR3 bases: TGTGCCAGCAGCTTCCCGGGACAGCGCGACGAGCAGTACTTC.

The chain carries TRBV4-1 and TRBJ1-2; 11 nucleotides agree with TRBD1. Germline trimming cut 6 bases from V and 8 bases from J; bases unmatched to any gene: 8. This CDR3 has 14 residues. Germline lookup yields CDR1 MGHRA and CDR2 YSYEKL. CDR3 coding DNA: TGCGCCAGCAGACCACCGGGACAGGGGGAAGGCTACACCTTC. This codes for CASRPPGQGEGYTF.

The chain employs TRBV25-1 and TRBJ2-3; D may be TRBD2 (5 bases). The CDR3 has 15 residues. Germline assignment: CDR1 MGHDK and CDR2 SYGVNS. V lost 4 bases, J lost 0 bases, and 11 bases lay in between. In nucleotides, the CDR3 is TGTGCCAGCAGTGTCGGGATCCAGAGCACAGATACGCAGTATTTT. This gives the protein CASSVGIQSTDTQYF.

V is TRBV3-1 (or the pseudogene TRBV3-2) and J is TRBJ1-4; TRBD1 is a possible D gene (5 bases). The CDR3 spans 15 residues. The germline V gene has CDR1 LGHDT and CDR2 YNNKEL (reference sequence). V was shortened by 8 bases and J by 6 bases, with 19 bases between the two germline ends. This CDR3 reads CASSPGRVSYEKLFF. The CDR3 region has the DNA TGTGCCAGCTCTCCAGGGAGGGTATCGTATGAAAAACTGTTTTTT.

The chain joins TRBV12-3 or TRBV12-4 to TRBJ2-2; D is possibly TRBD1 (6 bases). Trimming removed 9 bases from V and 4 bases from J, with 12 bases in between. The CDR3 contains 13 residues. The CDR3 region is CASTGSATGELFF. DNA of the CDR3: TGTGCCAGTACAGGGTCGGCCACCGGGGAGCTGTTTTTT.

CDR3 sequence reads: CASSSPAGQGRSYNEQFF. CDR3 nucleotide sequence: TGTGCCAGCAGCTCGCCTGCCGGACAGGGGAGGTCCTACAATGAGCAGTTCTTC. The chain employs TRBV13 and TRBJ2-1; 9 nucleotides match TRBD1. Germline V CDR1 and CDR2: PRHDT, FYEKMQ (reference sequence). The ends lost 4 bases at V and 1 base at J; junction bases unmatched: 11. This CDR3 has 18 amino acids. Full variable domain (outside the CDR3, taken from reference TRBV13 and TRBJ2-1): AAGVIQSPRHLIKEKRETATLKCYPIPRHDTVYWYQQGPGQDPQFLISFYEKMQSDKGSIPDRFSAQQFSDYHSELNMSSLELGDSALYFCASSSPAGQGRSYNEQFFGPGTRLTVL.

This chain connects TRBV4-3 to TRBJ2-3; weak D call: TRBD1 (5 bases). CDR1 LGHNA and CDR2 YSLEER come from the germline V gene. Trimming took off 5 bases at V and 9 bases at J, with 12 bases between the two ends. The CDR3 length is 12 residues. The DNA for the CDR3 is TGCGCCAGCAGCGGGGCTCTTGGCACGCAGTATTTT. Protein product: CASSGALGTQYF.

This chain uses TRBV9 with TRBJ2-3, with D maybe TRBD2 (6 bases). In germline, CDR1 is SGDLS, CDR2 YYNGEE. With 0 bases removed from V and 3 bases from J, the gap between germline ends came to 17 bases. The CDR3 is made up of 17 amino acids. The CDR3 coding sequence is TGTGCCAGCAGCGTAGGCATTGTCGGGGCGGGGACAGATACGCAGTATTTT. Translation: CASSVGIVGAGTDTQYF.

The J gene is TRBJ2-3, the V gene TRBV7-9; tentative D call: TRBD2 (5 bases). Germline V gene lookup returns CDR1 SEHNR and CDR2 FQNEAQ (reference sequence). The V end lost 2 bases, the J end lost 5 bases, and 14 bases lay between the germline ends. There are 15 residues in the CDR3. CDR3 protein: CASSLYGGELDTQYF. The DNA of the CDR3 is TGTGCCAGCAGCTTATACGGTGGGGAGTTAGATACGCAGTATTTT. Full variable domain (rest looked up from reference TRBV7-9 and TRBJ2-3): DTGVSQNPRHKITKRGQNVTFRCDPISEHNRLYWYRQTLGQGPEFLTYFQNEAQLEKSRLLSDRFSAERPKGSFSTLEIQRTEQGDSAMYLCASSLYGGELDTQYFGPGTRLTVL.

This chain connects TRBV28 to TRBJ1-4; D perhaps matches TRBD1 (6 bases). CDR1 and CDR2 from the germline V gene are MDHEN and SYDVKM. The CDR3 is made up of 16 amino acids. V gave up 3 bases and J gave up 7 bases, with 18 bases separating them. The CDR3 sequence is CASSFFVEQGPEKLFF. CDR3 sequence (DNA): TGTGCCAGCAGTTTTTTCGTAGAACAGGGACCTGAAAAACTGTTTTTT.

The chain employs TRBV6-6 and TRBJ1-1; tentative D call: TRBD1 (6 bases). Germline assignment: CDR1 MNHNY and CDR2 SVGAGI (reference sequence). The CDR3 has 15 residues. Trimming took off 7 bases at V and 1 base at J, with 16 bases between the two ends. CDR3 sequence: CASTKGGGSNTEAFF. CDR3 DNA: TGTGCCAGCACCAAAGGGGGGGGCTCGAACACTGAAGCTTTCTTT.

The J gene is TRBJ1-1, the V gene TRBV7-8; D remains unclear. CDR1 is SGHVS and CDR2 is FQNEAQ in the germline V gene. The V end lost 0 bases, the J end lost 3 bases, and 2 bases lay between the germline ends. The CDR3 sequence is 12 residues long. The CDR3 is CASSLAYTEAFF. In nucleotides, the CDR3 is TGTGCCAGCAGCTTAGCCTACACTGAAGCTTTCTTT.

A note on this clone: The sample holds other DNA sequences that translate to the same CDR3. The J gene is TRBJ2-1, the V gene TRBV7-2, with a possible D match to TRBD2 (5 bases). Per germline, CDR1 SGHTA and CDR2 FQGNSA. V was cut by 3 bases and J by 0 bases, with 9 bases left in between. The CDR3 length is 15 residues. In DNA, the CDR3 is TGTGCCAGCAGCTTTGCCCGGGGCTCCTACAATGAGCAGTTCTTC. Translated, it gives CASSFARGSYNEQFF.

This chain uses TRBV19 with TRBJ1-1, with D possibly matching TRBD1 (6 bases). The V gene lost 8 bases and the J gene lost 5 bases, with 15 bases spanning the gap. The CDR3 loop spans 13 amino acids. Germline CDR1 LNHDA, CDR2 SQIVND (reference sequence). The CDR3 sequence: CASGTGFRTEAFF. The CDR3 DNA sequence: TGTGCCAGTGGCACAGGGTTCCGGACTGAAGCTTTCTTT.

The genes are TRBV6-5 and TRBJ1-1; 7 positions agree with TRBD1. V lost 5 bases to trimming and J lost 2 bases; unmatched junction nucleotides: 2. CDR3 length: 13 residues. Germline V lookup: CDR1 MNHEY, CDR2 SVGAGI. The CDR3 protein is CASSRQGNTEAFF. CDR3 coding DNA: TGTGCCAGCAGTCGACAGGGAAACACTGAAGCTTTCTTT.

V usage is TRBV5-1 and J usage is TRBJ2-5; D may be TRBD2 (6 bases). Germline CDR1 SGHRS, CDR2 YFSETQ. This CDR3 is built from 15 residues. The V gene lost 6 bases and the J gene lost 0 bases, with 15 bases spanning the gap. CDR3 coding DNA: TGCGCCAGCAATGTTAGGCGGGGCTACCAAGAGACCCAGTACTTC. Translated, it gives CASNVRRGYQETQYF.

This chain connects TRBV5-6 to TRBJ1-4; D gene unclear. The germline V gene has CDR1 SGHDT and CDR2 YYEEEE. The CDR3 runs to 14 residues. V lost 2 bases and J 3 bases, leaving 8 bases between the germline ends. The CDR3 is CASSFNSPNEKLFF. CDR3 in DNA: TGTGCCAGCAGCTTCAACAGCCCTAATGAAAAACTGTTTTTT. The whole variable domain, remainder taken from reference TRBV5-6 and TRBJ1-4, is DAGVTQSPTHLIKTRGQQVTLRCSPKSGHDTVSWYQQALGQGPQFIFQYYEEEERQRGNFPDRFSGHQFPNYSSELNVNALLLGDSALYLCASSFNSPNEKLFFGSGTQLSVL.

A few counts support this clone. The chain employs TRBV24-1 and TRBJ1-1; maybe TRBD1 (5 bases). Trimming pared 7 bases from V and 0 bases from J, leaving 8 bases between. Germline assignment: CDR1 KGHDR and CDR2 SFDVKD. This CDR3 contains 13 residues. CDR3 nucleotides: TGTGCCACCAGAGACAGTATGAACACTGAAGCTTTCTTT. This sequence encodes CATRDSMNTEAFF.

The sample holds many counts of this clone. CDR3 in amino acids: CASSVGGRNTIYF. The DNA for the CDR3 is TGTGCCAGCAGCGTAGGGGGCAGAAACACCATATATTTT. The chain carries TRBV9 and TRBJ1-3; tentatively, D is TRBD1 (5 bases). CDR1 and CDR2 (germline): SGDLS, YYNGEE. V was clipped by 0 bases and J by 5 bases, with 6 bases between them. The CDR3 spans 13 residues.

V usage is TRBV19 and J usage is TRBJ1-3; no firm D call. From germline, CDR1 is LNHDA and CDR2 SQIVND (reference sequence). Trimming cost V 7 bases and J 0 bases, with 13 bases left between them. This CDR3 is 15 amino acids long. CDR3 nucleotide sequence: TGTGCCAGTAACCCCTCCCCGAGCTCTGGAAACACCATATATTTT. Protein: CASNPSPSSGNTIYF. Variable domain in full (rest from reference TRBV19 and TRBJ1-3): DGGITQSPKYLFRKEGQNVTLSCEQNLNHDAMYWYRQDPGQGLRLIYYSQIVNDFQKGDIAEGYSVSREKKESFPLTVTSAQKNPTAFYLCASNPSPSSGNTIYFGEGSWLTVV.

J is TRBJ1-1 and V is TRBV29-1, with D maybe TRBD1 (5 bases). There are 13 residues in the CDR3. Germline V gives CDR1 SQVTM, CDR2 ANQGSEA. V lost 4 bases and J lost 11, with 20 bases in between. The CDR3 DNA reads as TGCAGCGTTGTTTACTTTTCAGGGAATGGGGCTTTCTTT. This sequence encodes CSVVYFSGNGAFF.

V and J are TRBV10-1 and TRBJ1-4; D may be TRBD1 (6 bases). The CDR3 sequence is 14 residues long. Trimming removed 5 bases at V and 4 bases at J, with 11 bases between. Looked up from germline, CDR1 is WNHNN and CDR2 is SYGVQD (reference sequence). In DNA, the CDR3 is TGCGCCAGCAGTCCGTCAGGGGATAATGAAAAACTGTTTTTT. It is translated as CASSPSGDNEKLFF.

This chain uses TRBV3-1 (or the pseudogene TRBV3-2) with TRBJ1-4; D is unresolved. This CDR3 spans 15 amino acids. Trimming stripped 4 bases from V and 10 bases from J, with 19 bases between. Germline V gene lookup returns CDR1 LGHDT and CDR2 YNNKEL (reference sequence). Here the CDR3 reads CASSLFKGGNVKLFF. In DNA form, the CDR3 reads TGTGCCAGCAGCCTCTTTAAGGGAGGTAACGTAAAACTGTTTTTT.